This entry describes one TCR beta chain. The data are from a study of blood T cell repertoires in COVID-19. Profiling relied on immunoSEQ multiplex PCR, and the TCRdb table lists in-frame clones only, not all of them. The repertoire has about 180,000 clones, about 83% of them found once; the top ten carry around 8.6%. Trimming took off 0 bases at V and 5 bases at J, with 17 bases between the two ends. The CDR3 covers 16 residues. Per the germline V gene, CDR1 is SGHRS and CDR2 is YFSETQ. The sequence came from a woman aged 25 to 39 who had recovered from COVID-19. This chain joins TRBV5-1 and TRBJ1-2, with unresolved D. The sequencing input was PBMCs or T cells enriched from blood (not recorded which). The CDR3 nucleotides read TGCGCCAGCAGCTTGGACCCTCGAGACGCGACATATGGCTACACCTTC. Amino acid sequence: CASSLDPRDATYGYTF.